The 11 T cell receptor beta chains below were found in one sample sequenced in a study of regulatory T cells in long-lasting Graves disease. Library construction for TCR beta used iRepertoire HTBI primers and Arm-PCR of CDR3 regions. MiXCR was run by TCRdb on the multiplex PCR reads, yielding one entry per CDR3 protein. The repertoire holds hundreds of thousands of distinct CDR3 sequences, with 15% to 20% as singletons. Stated time point: newly diagnosed GD, antithyroid drugs for less than 3 months. RNA isolated from PBMCs was used to make the TCR library. This same sample was also taken into another study, of T cells in Graves' hyperthyroidism and ophthalmopathy.

Source: peripheral blood mononuclear cells (PBMCs), taken at new diagnosis, from a patient treated with antithyroid drugs. The receptors come from a man aged 18 to 29 with Graves disease.

The V gene is TRBV2, the J gene TRBJ1-4; 10 positions match TRBD1. J was trimmed by 11 bases and V by 9 bases; bases with no gene match: 9. Germline CDR1 reads SNHLY; CDR2 reads FYNNEI. The length of the CDR3 is 13 residues. The CDR3 loop is CASGPGQGTKLFF. The CDR3 region has the DNA TGTGCCAGTGGGCCGGGACAGGGGACGAAACTGTTTTTT.

This clonotype was picked up a small number of times. V is TRBV30 and J is TRBJ2-1; the match to TRBD1 covers 8 bases. The J segment lost 16 bases and the V segment lost 3 bases, leaving 8 bases of the junction unmatched. CDR3 length equals 11 residues. Germline V gene sequence: CDR1 GTSNPN, CDR2 SVGIG (reference sequence). DNA for the CDR3: TGTGCCTGGAGATGGACAGGGAGTGTTTTCTTC. Translation gives CAWRWTGSVFF.

This clonotype was recorded many times. The J gene is TRBJ2-1, the V gene TRBV27, with a tentative D call TRBD1 (5 bases). V lost 0 bases and J lost 7, with 7 bases in between. CDR3 size: 13 residues. CDR1 is MNHEY and CDR2 is SMNVEV in the germline V gene (reference sequence). CDR3 loop: CASSLSRENEQFF. DNA for the CDR3: TGTGCCAGCAGTTTATCCAGGGAAAATGAGCAGTTCTTC.

This clonotype was recorded at least ten times. The rearrangement links TRBV2 to TRBJ2-5, with D perhaps TRBD1 (6 bases). The CDR3 is 16 residues long. Germline V gene sequence: CDR1 SNHLY, CDR2 FYNNEI. V lost 6 bases and J 4 bases, leaving 21 bases between the germline ends. CDR3 sequence: CASRNWGQGGIETQYF. For the CDR3, the DNA is TGTGCCAGCAGGAACTGGGGGCAGGGTGGTATAGAGACCCAGTACTTC.

The rearrangement links TRBV5-5 to TRBJ1-4; D uncertain. Germline CDR1 is SGHKS and CDR2 is YYEKEE (reference sequence). Deletions cut 4 bases from V and 8 bases from J, with 12 bases between. CDR3 length: 13 amino acids. The CDR3 protein is CASSTTREEKLFF. CDR3 DNA: TGTGCCAGCAGCACCACACGGGAGGAAAAACTGTTTTTT. The entire variable domain, with the rest obtained from reference TRBV5-5 and TRBJ1-4, is as follows: DAGVTQSPTHLIKTRGQQVTLRCSPISGHKSVSWYQQVLGQGPQFIFQYYEKEERGRGNFPDRFSARQFPNYSSELNVNALLLGDSALYLCASSTTREEKLFFGSGTQLSVL.

As to this clonotype: Germline and junction disagree at one end, which may indicate a read error. The chain employs TRBV11-2 and TRBJ2-1, with D possibly matching TRBD2 (6 bases). The CDR3 extends over 14 amino acids. CDR1 SGHAT and CDR2 FQNNGV come from the germline V gene. The CDR3, as DNA: TGCGCCAGCAGCCAAACGGGTCTAGCGAATGAGCAGTTCTTC. The encoded protein is CASSQTGLANEQFF.

The genes are TRBV29-1 and TRBJ1-2; 10 bases fit TRBD1. V lost 5 bases to trimming and J lost 8 bases; unmatched junction nucleotides: 8. The length of the CDR3 is 13 residues. The germline V gene encodes CDR1 SQVTM and CDR2 ANQGSEA. CDR3 amino acids: CSVPRQGAWGYTF. Written as DNA, the CDR3 is TGCAGCGTTCCCAGACAGGGGGCTTGGGGCTACACCTTC.

J is TRBJ2-6 and V is TRBV5-1; TRBD1 matches at 9 bases. There are 16 residues in the CDR3. With 6 bases clipped from V and 4 bases from J, the junction kept 8 bases outside the gene matches. Germline CDR1 is SGHRS and CDR2 is YFSETQ. DNA for the CDR3: TGCGCCAGCACGAGGGGACAGGGCATCGGGGCCAACGTCCTGACTTTC. Amino acid sequence: CASTRGQGIGANVLTF.

This clonotype has at least ten counts. The V and J genes are TRBV6-1 and TRBJ2-1; TRBD2 might be the D (6 bases). Germline CDR1 and CDR2: MNHNS and SASEGT. V lost 5 bases to trimming and J lost 0 bases, with 17 bases between them. The CDR3 has 17 residues. The CDR3 nucleotides read TGTGCCAGCAGTAAAACGGGACTCCTTAGCTCCTACAATGAGCAGTTCTTC. Amino acid sequence: CASSKTGLLSSYNEQFF.

V is TRBV7-9 and J is TRBJ2-2; D is unclear. The CDR3 has 16 amino acids. The ends were cut back, 4 bases at V and 6 bases at J, with 18 bases in the middle. Germline V lookup: CDR1 SEHNR, CDR2 FQNEAQ (reference sequence). CDR3 sequence (DNA): TGTGCCAGCAGCTCCCACGTGGGTATAGTGGCCGGGGAGCTGTTTTTT. This gives the protein CASSSHVGIVAGELFF.

This clonotype was detected many times. The chain recombines TRBV12-3 or TRBV12-4 with TRBJ2-7; no definite D call. Trimming left V 8 bases short and J 2 bases short, with 13 bases between. The CDR3 sequence is 13 residues long. The DNA of the CDR3 is TGTGCCAGCCGCGGACGGGCCGCCTACGAGCAGTACTTC. Its protein is CASRGRAAYEQYF.